This T cell receptor beta chain stems from a study of Ad26.COV2.S vaccination and SARS-CoV-2 variants. Study context: Ad26.COV2.S, an intramuscular injection, was given once or twice 56 days apart.

The CDR3 has 16 amino acids. CDR1 and CDR2 (germline): SQVTM, ANQGSEA. V was shortened by 4 bases and J by 1 base, with 17 bases between the two germline ends. Regarding treatment: roughly 19 received Ad26.COV2.S at low or high dose, single or two shots; about 5 received placebo; per-sample allocation not given. Sampling took place 63 days after the first vaccine or placebo injection. About this clone itself: Its target is not known.

Generated by immunoSEQ multiplex PCR, the TCRdb table keeps only in-frame clones and is missing some. The repertoire consists of hundreds of thousands of clones, with more than 80% occurring once and the leading ten covering approximately 1.5%. Whole-study findings and limits: Overall T cell responses may have been underestimated by the analyses of TCR breadth and depth.

The specimen was peripheral blood, collected in a trial of Ad26.COV2.S vaccine versus placebo. The TCR comes from a person aged 18-60 years who received the Ad26.COV2.S COVID-19 vaccine or a placebo. The gene calls are TRBV29-1 and TRBJ2-4; possible D gene TRBD2, 6 bases. The CDR3 sequence is CSVGVNGRGAKNIQYF. In nucleotides, the CDR3 is TGCAGCGTTGGAGTGAACGGGAGAGGCGCCAAAAACATTCAGTACTTC. The whole variable domain, remainder taken from reference TRBV29-1 and TRBJ2-4, is SAVISQKPSRDICQRGTSLTIQCQVDSQVTMMFWYRQQPGQSLTLIATANQGSEATYESGFVIDKFPISRPNLTFSTLTVSNMSPEDSSIYLCSVGVNGRGAKNIQYFGAGTRLSVL.